Listed below are T cell receptor beta chains from one sample, sequenced in a study of a mutant IDH1 vaccine in newly diagnosed glioma. These TCRs are of unknown antigen specificity. Sequencing was performed with immunoSEQ multiplex PCR; in TCRdb, only in-frame clones are kept and a portion is missing. Here the sample spans around 50,000 clones, approximately 79% being singletons. Sequencing used PBMCs, obtained from a glioma patient whose treatment included an IDH1 peptide vaccine. The source is a middle-aged man with glioma. Each CDR3 is given without its conserved first and last residue.

V gene	J gene	CDR3 protein
TRBV5-1	TRBJ2-7	ASSTGQGTYEQY
TRBV7-6	TRBJ2-7	ASSLGGISYEQY
TRBV4-1	TRBJ2-7	ASSQVERDAEQY
TRBV19	TRBJ1-2	ASSAGLLGYT
TRBV6-1	TRBJ1-2	ASIRGADGYT
TRBV5-5	TRBJ1-2	ASRRQGAVEGYT
TRBV5-1	TRBJ2-3	ASSLGVFVLSASTDTQY
TRBV9	TRBJ2-3	ASSGIKIAGGTDTQY
TRBV29-1	TRBJ2-7	SVESDRESYEQY
TRBV11-2	TRBJ2-3	ASSFLVDTQY
TRBV19	TRBJ1-2	ASSVTENYGYT
TRBV6-4	TRBJ1-1	ASIRTANTEAF
TRBV5-1	TRBJ2-3	ASSLSDTQY
TRBV9	TRBJ2-3	ASSGTFAQY
TRBV5-1	TRBJ2-1	ASSLERGPYNEQF
TRBV19	TRBJ1-1	ASSPRQGWTEAF